This note documents a single T cell receptor (beta chain) sequence. CDR3 length: 17 residues. The data originate from a study of somatic mutations in cytotoxic T cells in rheumatoid arthritis. TCRdb keeps only in-frame clones here, not all; method: immunoSEQ multiplex PCR. The profile shows approximately 30,000 clones, 80% to 85% of them singletons. This chain connects TRBV21-1 to TRBJ2-6; the table names TRBD1, a call not compared with the DNA. TRBV21-1 is a listed pseudogene. The receptor was isolated from an adult with rheumatoid arthritis. Material for sequencing was CD8+ T cells sorted from blood. CDR3 sequence (DNA): TGTGCCAGCACCAAGGGGGACAGGGACACCGGGGCCAACGTCCTGACTTTC. It codes for CASTKGDRDTGANVLTF.